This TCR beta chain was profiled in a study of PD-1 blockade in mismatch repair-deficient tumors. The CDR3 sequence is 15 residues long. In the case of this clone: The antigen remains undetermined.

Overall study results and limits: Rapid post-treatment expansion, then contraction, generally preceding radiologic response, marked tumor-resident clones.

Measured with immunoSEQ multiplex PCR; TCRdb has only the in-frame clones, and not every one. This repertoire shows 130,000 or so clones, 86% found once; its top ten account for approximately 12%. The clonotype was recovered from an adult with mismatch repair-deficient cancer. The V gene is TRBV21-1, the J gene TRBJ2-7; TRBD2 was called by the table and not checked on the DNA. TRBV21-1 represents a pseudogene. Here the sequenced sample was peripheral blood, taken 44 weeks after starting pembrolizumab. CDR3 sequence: CASSKSLAGGYEQYF. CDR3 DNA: TGTGCCAGCAGCAAGTCACTAGCGGGAGGCTACGAGCAGTACTTC.